This T cell receptor (beta chain) derives from a study of T cell responses to AZD1222 COVID-19 vaccine. As for the study in general: Researchers grouped second doses given at about 4 or about 12 weeks into one pool. Overall study results and limits: Spike as a whole was targeted by vaccine-associated CD4 TCRs, dominant at 160-218 and 743-854. Donors in the cohort were predominantly white British and more often female, and clonal diversity was possibly underestimated. At baseline, just a handful of AZD1222 recipients tested seropositive.

In the case of this clone: Its antigen is currently unknown.

Profiled with immunoSEQ multiplex PCR; TCRdb holds only in-frame clones, not every one. The sample yields about 67,000 clones, around four fifths seen once. CDR1 and CDR2 (germline): LGHNA, YNFKEQ. Trimming cost V 0 bases and J 4 bases, with 12 bases left between them. This CDR3 comprises 15 residues. The starting material was peripheral blood, obtained on day 0 of AZD1222 vaccination. The sequence was collected from an adult in good health. The rearrangement links TRBV4-2 to TRBJ1-1, with D possibly matching TRBD1 (6 bases). The CDR3 loop is CASSQESGAGTEAFF. CDR3 nucleotide sequence: TGTGCCAGCAGCCAAGAGTCGGGGGCGGGCACTGAAGCTTTCTTT.